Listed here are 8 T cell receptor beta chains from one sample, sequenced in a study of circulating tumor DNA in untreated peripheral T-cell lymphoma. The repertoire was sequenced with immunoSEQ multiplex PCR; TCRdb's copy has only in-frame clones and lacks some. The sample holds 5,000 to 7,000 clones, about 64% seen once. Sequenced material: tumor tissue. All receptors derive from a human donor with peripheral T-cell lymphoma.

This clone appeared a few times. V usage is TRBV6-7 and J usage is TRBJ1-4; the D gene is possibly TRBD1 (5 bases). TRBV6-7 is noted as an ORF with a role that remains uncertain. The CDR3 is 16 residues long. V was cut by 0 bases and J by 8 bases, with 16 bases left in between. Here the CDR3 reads CASSYSKGSGNEKLFF. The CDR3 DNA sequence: TGTGCCAGCAGTTACTCGAAAGGATCAGGGAACGAAAAACTGTTTTTT.

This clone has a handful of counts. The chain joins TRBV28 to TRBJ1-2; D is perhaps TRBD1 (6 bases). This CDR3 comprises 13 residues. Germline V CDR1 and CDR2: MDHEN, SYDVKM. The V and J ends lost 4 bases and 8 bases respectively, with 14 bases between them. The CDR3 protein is CASSSQGPGGYTF. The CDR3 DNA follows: TGTGCCAGCAGTTCCCAGGGGCCGGGAGGCTACACCTTC.

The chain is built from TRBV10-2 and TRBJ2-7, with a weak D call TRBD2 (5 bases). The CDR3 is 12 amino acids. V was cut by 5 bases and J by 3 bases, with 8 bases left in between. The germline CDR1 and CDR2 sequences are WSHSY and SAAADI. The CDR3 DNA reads TGCGCCAGCAGTACCGGGAACTACGAGCAGTACTTC. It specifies CASSTGNYEQYF.

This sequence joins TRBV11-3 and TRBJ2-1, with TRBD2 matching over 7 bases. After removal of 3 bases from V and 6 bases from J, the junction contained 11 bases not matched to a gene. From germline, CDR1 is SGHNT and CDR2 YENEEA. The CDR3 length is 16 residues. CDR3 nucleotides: TGTGCCAGCAGCTTTGGCGGGAGTCTCCGGAGCAATGAGCAGTTCTTC. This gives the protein CASSFGGSLRSNEQFF.

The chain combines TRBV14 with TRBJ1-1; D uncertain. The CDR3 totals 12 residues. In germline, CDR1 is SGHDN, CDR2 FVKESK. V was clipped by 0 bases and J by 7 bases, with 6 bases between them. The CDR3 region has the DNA TGTGCCAGCAGCCAAGATCCGGTTGAAGCTTTCTTT. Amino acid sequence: CASSQDPVEAFF. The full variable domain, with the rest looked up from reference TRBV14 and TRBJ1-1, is EAGVTQFPSHSVIEKGQTVTLRCDPISGHDNLYWYRRVMGKEIKFLLHFVKESKQDESGMPNNRFLAERTGGTYSTLKVQPAELEDSGVYFCASSQDPVEAFFGQGTRLTVV.

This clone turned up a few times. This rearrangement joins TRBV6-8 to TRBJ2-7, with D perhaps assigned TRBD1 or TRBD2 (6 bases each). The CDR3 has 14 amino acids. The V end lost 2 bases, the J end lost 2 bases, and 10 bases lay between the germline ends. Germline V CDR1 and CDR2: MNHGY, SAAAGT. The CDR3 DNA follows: TGTGCCAGCAGTTACGTAGGGGGGACCTACGAGCAGTACTTC. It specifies CASSYVGGTYEQYF.

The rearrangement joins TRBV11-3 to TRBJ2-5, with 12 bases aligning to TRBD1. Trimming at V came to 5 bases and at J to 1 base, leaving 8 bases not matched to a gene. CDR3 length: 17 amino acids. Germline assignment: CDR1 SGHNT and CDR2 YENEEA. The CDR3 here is CASSQRGTGGVQETQYF. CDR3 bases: TGTGCCAGCAGCCAAAGAGGGACAGGGGGCGTCCAAGAGACCCAGTACTTC.

The CDR3: CASSLSGDRNIQYF. The CDR3 DNA reads TGTGCCAGCAGTTTATCAGGGGATAGAAACATTCAGTACTTC. The V and J genes are TRBV28 and TRBJ2-4, with D possibly TRBD1 on 6 matching bases. The germline gives CDR1 MDHEN, CDR2 SYDVKM. Trimming stripped 1 base from V and 6 bases from J, with 10 bases between. The CDR3 is made up of 14 amino acids.